The entry that follows covers one T cell receptor beta chain sequence. Its matching antigen is unknown. These data come from a study of CD8+CD57+ T cells in acquired aplastic anemia. Study details: The mean DNA yield obtained from sorted CD4+ and CD8+ cells came to 3.2 ug. The average read count for CD4+ cells in healthy donors was 10 million to 11 million.

Study-wide results and limits: Found in both controls and patients were about 30 CD8+ CDR3 sequences. With respect to CD8+ Simpson's diversity, patients and controls did not differ significantly.

The CDR3 consists of 12 residues. The V end lost 7 bases, the J end lost 4 bases, and 9 bases lay between the germline ends. CDR1 is SGDLS, CDR2 YYNGEE, per germline. It was genomic DNA that served as the template for profiling TCR beta VDJ and CDR3. TCRdb re-called the reads through MiXCR, storing one row per CDR3 protein. In the table there are 400,000 to 450,000 distinct CDR3 sequences, 65% to 80% of which are singletons. Sequencing was carried out using sorted CD4+, CD8+, or CD8+CD57+ T cells (not recorded which) from PBMCs. This TCR came from a human donor in good health, serving as a control. The chain carries TRBV9 and TRBJ1-3; possibly TRBD1 for D (5 bases). CDR3: CASRGEGNTIYF. CDR3 nucleotide sequence: TGTGCCAGCCGGGGGGAAGGAAACACCATATATTTT.